This T cell receptor beta chain was identified during a study of T cell responses to AZD1222 COVID-19 vaccine. Study-wide results and limits: Seropositive at baseline were only six or seven AZD1222 recipients. Researchers took repertoire samples only after the peak T cell response had come. Donors were chiefly white British, with a greater number of females, and clonal diversity was perhaps underestimated. Dominant CD4 TCR responses targeted spike regions 160-218 and 743-854.

V lost 4 bases and J lost 5, with 11 bases in between. CDR3 length: 13 residues. CDR1 is MDHEN, CDR2 SYDVKM, per germline. Points on this clone: Its antigen is not known.

The method was immunoSEQ multiplex PCR; TCRdb's version includes in-frame clones alone and lacks a portion of them. The data contain about 120,000 clones, more than 75% of them singletons. The chain has TRBV28 and TRBJ1-2, with D possibly TRBD1 on 5 matching bases. The TCR sequence derives from an adult in good health. The sample consisted of peripheral blood, taken on day 0 of AZD1222 vaccination. The CDR3 sequence: CASSSPGVYGYTF. The CDR3 DNA reads TGTGCCAGCAGTTCCCCGGGGGTGTATGGCTACACCTTC.